This entry lists 27 T cell receptor beta chains sequenced from one sample in a study of blood T cell repertoires in COVID-19 (dated by TCRdb to about 2020). Receptor amplification or capture employed the immunoSEQ multiplex PCR assay. TCRdb took this table from immuneACCESS and kept in-frame rearrangements with V and J called. Such tables lack part of the clones; where checked against another copy, unresolved V genes explain under half of the gap, and the rest is unexplained. For this sample there are about 110,000 clones; 70% to 90% appear just once. The ten most abundant clones make up approximately 1.1% of the sample. The sequencing sample was made of peripheral blood. Every receptor here comes from a human donor in a cohort sampled during active COVID-19.

J is TRBJ2-6 and V is TRBV21-1; the table's D gene call, TRBD1, was not cross checked with the DNA. TRBV21-1 is described as a pseudogene. The CDR3 is 16 amino acids. The CDR3 sequence: CASSRQRSSGANVLTF. CDR3 coding DNA: TGTGCCAGCAGCCGACAGCGTAGCTCTGGGGCCAACGTCCTGACTTTC.

V is TRBV5-1 and J is TRBJ2-1; TRBD2 is a possible D gene (5 bases). The CDR3 covers 15 residues. Trimming removed 4 bases from V and 0 bases from J, with 11 bases in between. Germline V gives CDR1 SGHRS, CDR2 YFSETQ. The CDR3: CASSPEVSSYNEQFF. The CDR3 region has the DNA TGCGCCAGCAGCCCGGAGGTCAGCTCCTACAATGAGCAGTTCTTC.

The chain employs TRBV5-4 and TRBJ1-3, with D possibly TRBD1 on 6 matching bases. Per the germline V gene, CDR1 is SGHNT and CDR2 is YYREEE (reference sequence). V lost 0 bases and J lost 5, with 12 bases in between. The CDR3 has 15 amino acids. As DNA, the CDR3 is TGTGCCAGCAGCTTGGGGGGGACAACCCGAAACACCATATATTTT. It yields the protein CASSLGGTTRNTIYF.

This chain connects TRBV7-3 to TRBJ1-1; possible D gene TRBD1, 6 bases. Germline-derived CDR1 and CDR2 are SGHTA and FQGTGA. The ends were cut back, 5 bases at V and 1 base at J, with 11 bases in the middle. The CDR3 sequence is 14 residues long. CDR3 DNA: TGTGCCAGCAGCCTTATAGGGGGGAACACTGAAGCTTTCTTT. Amino acids: CASSLIGGNTEAFF.

The chain recombines TRBV12-3 or TRBV12-4 with TRBJ1-2; tentatively, D is TRBD1 (5 bases). The CDR3 spans 13 residues. The ends were cut back, 2 bases at V and 5 bases at J, with 9 bases in the middle. The CDR3, as DNA: TGTGCCAGCAGTTTACAGGGAGGTTATGGCTACACCTTC. Its translation is CASSLQGGYGYTF.

The rearrangement links TRBV11-1 to TRBJ2-3; 7 nucleotides line up with TRBD2. Looked up from germline, CDR1 is SGHAT and CDR2 is FQDESV (reference sequence). The CDR3 runs to 15 residues. V lost 5 bases, J lost 8 bases, and 13 bases stayed unmatched. The CDR3 here is CASSRRTGLDGTQYF. The DNA for the CDR3 is TGTGCCAGCAGCCGACGGACCGGACTAGACGGTACGCAGTATTTT.

A note on this clone: This sample includes further DNA sequences coding for the same CDR3. The DNA for the CDR3 is TGCGCCAGCAGCCAAGAGAGACTAGCGGGTTACGAGCAGTACTTC. It is translated as CASSQERLAGYEQYF. The chain carries TRBV4-3 and TRBJ2-7; 10 bases match TRBD2. CDR1 is LGHNA and CDR2 is YSLEER in the germline V gene. With V trimmed by 0 bases and J by 4 bases, 3 bases remained unmatched. CDR3 length: 15 residues.

The V and J genes are TRBV24-1 and TRBJ2-1, with a weak D call TRBD2 (6 bases). This CDR3 region has 14 residues. V was clipped by 9 bases and J by 3 bases, with 14 bases between them. In germline, CDR1 is KGHDR, CDR2 SFDVKD. Written as DNA, the CDR3 is TGTGCCACCGGTGGCGGGATTGACTACAATGAGCAGTTCTTC. Residues: CATGGGIDYNEQFF.

This chain joins TRBV10-3 and TRBJ2-6; possibly TRBD1 for D (7 bases). From germline, CDR1 is ENHRY and CDR2 SYGVKD. Trimming took 8 bases from V and 3 from J, leaving 8 bases between them. The CDR3 has 13 amino acids. CDR3 amino acids: CAIQGGGANVLTF. The CDR3 DNA follows: TGTGCCATCCAGGGGGGTGGGGCCAACGTCCTGACTTTC.

The rearrangement joins TRBV18 to TRBJ1-1; weak D call: TRBD1 (5 bases). Trimming removed 4 bases at V and 3 bases at J, with 9 bases between. CDR3 size: 13 residues. CDR1 is KGHSH, CDR2 LQKENI, per germline. The CDR3 DNA reads TGTGCCAGCTCACTGGGGCCATACACTGAAGCTTTCTTT. Translating gives CASSLGPYTEAFF.

The CDR3 loop reads CASSLAGRGDADTQYF. CDR3 bases: TGCGCCAGCAGCTTGGCCGGGCGGGGTGATGCAGATACGCAGTATTTT. V usage is TRBV5-1 and J usage is TRBJ2-3, with a tentative D call TRBD2 (6 bases). This CDR3 contains 16 residues. Germline V gives CDR1 SGHRS, CDR2 YFSETQ. With 0 bases removed from V and 4 bases from J, the gap between germline ends came to 15 bases.

The J gene is TRBJ1-6, the V gene TRBV5-4; D gene ambiguous. V lost 8 bases, J lost 10 bases, and 22 bases lay in between. CDR3 length: 15 amino acids. In germline, CDR1 is SGHNT, CDR2 YYREEE (reference sequence). The CDR3 here is CASKDFVLAGSPLHF. CDR3 bases: TGTGCCAGTAAAGACTTCGTGTTGGCGGGCTCACCCCTCCACTTT.

The chain uses TRBV5-1 and TRBJ1-1, with TRBD1 identical over 7 bases. CDR3 length equals 18 residues. The junction had 14 bases not matched to a gene; V was cut back by 3 bases and J by 0 bases. Germline values: CDR1 SGHRS, CDR2 YFSETQ. The CDR3 here is CASSSWSGTASMNTEAFF. In DNA, the CDR3 is TGCGCCAGCAGCTCCTGGTCGGGGACAGCATCGATGAACACTGAAGCTTTCTTT.

Regarding this clone: The junction does not match germline at one end; this may be a read error. The chain combines TRBV7-8 with TRBJ2-4; 9 positions match TRBD2. Germline-derived CDR1 and CDR2 are SGHVS and FQNEAQ. The CDR3 has 15 residues. CDR3 sequence reads: CASSLAGVAKNIQYF. The CDR3 nucleotides read TGTGCCAGCAGTTTAGCGGGAGTAGCCAAAAACATTCAGTACTTC.

The rearrangement uses TRBV7-8 and TRBJ1-2; 9 positions agree with TRBD1. The trim removed 6 bases at V and 14 bases at J, leaving 7 bases unmatched. The CDR3 loop spans 11 amino acids. Germline loops: CDR1 SGHVS, CDR2 FQNEAQ. This chain's CDR3 is CASSRTGVWTF. Here the CDR3 DNA reads TGTGCCAGCAGTCGGACAGGGGTTTGGACCTTC.

As to this clone: This same CDR3 is encoded by further DNA sequences in the sample. The V gene is TRBV9, the J gene TRBJ2-5; maybe TRBD1 (5 bases). The CDR3 extends over 14 amino acids. The germline gives CDR1 SGDLS, CDR2 YYNGEE. Trimming cost V 0 bases and J 2 bases, with 8 bases left between them. The CDR3 coding sequence is TGTGCCAGCAGCGTAGGGCCAGGGCAAGAGACCCAGTACTTC. This encodes CASSVGPGQETQYF.

The chain carries TRBV5-6 and TRBJ1-4; 7 nucleotides line up with TRBD1. The CDR3 length is 14 residues. Looked up from germline, CDR1 is SGHDT and CDR2 is YYEEEE. V trimming: 4 bases; J trimming: 6 bases; junction bases outside the gene matches: 6. CDR3 amino acids: CASSQTGWDEKLFF. CDR3 nucleotides: TGTGCCAGCAGCCAGACAGGGTGGGATGAAAAACTGTTTTTT.

The chain uses TRBV7-8 and TRBJ2-5; 9 nucleotides align to TRBD2. The CDR3 consists of 14 residues. V gave up 6 bases and J gave up 1 base; unmatched junction bases: 3. Looked up from germline, CDR1 is SGHVS and CDR2 is FQNEAQ. In DNA form, the CDR3 reads TGTGCCAGCAGTGCGACTAGCGGCCAAGAGACCCAGTACTTC. It codes for CASSATSGQETQYF.

This chain uses TRBV11-2 with TRBJ1-2; maybe TRBD1 (6 bases). Trimming stripped 5 bases from V and 7 bases from J, with 17 bases between. Germline assignment: CDR1 SGHAT and CDR2 FQNNGV. The length of the CDR3 is 14 residues. CDR3 in amino acids: CASSPGANRVGYTF. The CDR3 DNA sequence: TGTGCCAGCAGCCCAGGGGCAAACAGGGTTGGCTACACCTTC.

V and J are TRBV27 and TRBJ1-1, with D unclear. Germline V lookup: CDR1 MNHEY, CDR2 SMNVEV (reference sequence). The CDR3 length is 15 residues. Deletions cut 3 bases from V and 8 bases from J, with 19 bases between. CDR3 amino acids: CASSFRRQVPGEAFF. For the CDR3, the DNA is TGTGCCAGCAGTTTCCGGAGGCAGGTCCCGGGGGAAGCTTTCTTT.

The chain couples TRBV6-5 to TRBJ1-3, with TRBD1 matching 7 bases. With 8 bases clipped from V and 0 bases from J, the junction kept 4 bases outside the gene matches. CDR1 is MNHEY and CDR2 is SVGAGI in the germline V gene. The CDR3 extends over 14 amino acids. The CDR3 DNA is TGTGCCAGCGGACAGGATCTCTCTGGAAACACCATATATTTT. Translated: CASGQDLSGNTIYF.

This chain uses TRBV18 with TRBJ2-3; 7 positions agree with TRBD1. The length of the CDR3 is 15 residues. Trimming removed 6 bases from V and 1 base from J; junction bases left unmatched: 7. CDR1 and CDR2 (germline): KGHSH, LQKENI. In DNA form, the CDR3 reads TGTGCCAGCTCCCCAAGACAGGGAGGCACAGATACGCAGTATTTT. Protein sequence: CASSPRQGGTDTQYF.

The chain combines TRBV28 with TRBJ1-4; a possible D gene is TRBD1 (6 bases). The CDR3 covers 14 residues. Trimming stripped 6 bases from V and 8 bases from J, with 16 bases between. Germline CDR1 reads MDHEN; CDR2 reads SYDVKM. The CDR3 spells CASRTTGLNEKLFF. CDR3 DNA: TGTGCCAGCAGGACTACAGGGTTAAACGAAAAACTGTTTTTT.

This rearrangement joins TRBV5-4 to TRBJ2-1; 7 bases are a match to TRBD1. Trimming took 3 bases from V and 9 from J; bases not matched to a gene: 12. This CDR3 spans 15 amino acids. Germline V gives CDR1 SGHNT, CDR2 YYREEE (reference sequence). The CDR3 bases are TGTGCCAGCAGCTCGATTAAAACAGGGGAGACTGAGCAGTTCTTC. Translating gives CASSSIKTGETEQFF.

V usage is TRBV9 and J usage is TRBJ2-1; 8 bases are shared with TRBD1. V shed 4 bases and J 8 bases; nucleotides not matched to a gene: 11. Germline V gene lookup returns CDR1 SGDLS and CDR2 YYNGEE. This CDR3 region has 15 residues. CDR3 in DNA: TGTGCCAGCAGCCCCTGGACAGGGTACGTCGATGAGCAGTTCTTC. Protein sequence: CASSPWTGYVDEQFF.

J is TRBJ2-7 and V is TRBV6-2 or TRBV6-3; TRBD1 agrees at 8 bases. Trimming cost V 0 bases and J 5 bases; bases outside gene matches: 9. CDR3 size: 16 residues. Germline loops: CDR1 MNHEY, CDR2 SVGEGT. In nucleotides, the CDR3 is TGTGCCAGCAGTTACTCTGGCAGGGGGCTGGTTGACGAGCAGTACTTC. Translated: CASSYSGRGLVDEQYF.

V and J are TRBV24-1 and TRBJ1-5, with a tentative D call TRBD1 (5 bases). The CDR3 totals 18 residues. Germline CDR1 reads KGHDR; CDR2 reads SFDVKD. V dropped 2 bases and J dropped 5 bases, with 21 bases sitting between them. CDR3 bases: TGTGCCACCAGTGATTCGAGGTCGCGGGACTGGCGCTATCAGCCCCAGCATTTT. It is translated as CATSDSRSRDWRYQPQHF.